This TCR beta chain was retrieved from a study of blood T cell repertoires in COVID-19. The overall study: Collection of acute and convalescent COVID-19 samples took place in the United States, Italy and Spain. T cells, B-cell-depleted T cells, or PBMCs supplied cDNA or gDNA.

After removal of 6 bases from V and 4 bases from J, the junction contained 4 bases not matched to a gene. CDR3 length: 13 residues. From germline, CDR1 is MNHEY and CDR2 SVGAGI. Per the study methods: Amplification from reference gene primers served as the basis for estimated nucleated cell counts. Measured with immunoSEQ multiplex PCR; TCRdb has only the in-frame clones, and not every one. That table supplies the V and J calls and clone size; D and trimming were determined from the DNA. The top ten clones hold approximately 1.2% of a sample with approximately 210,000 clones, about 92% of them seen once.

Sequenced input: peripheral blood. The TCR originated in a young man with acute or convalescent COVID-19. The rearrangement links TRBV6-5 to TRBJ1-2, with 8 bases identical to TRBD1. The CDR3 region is CASSRTGPYGYTF. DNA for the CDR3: TGTGCCAGCAGCCGGACAGGGCCCTATGGCTACACCTTC.